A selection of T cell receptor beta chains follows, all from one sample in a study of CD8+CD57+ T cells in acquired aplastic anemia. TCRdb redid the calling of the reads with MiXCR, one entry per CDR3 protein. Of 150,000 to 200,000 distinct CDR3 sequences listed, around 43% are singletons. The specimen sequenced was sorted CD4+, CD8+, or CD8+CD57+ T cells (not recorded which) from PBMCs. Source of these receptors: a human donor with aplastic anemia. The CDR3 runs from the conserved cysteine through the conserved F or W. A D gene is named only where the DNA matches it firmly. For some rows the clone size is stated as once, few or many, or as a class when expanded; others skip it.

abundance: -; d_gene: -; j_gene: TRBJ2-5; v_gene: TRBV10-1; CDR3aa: CAGSEEGETQYF; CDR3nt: TGCGCCGGCAGTGAGGAGGGGGAGACCCAGTACTTC
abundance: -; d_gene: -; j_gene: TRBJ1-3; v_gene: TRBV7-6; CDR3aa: CASSPRDGRNTIYF; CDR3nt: TGTGCCAGCAGCCCTAGGGACGGTCGAAACACCATATATTTT
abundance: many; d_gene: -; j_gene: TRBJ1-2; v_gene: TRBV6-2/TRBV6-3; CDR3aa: CASSEDSHGYTF; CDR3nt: TGTGCCAGCAGTGAGGACAGCCATGGCTACACCTTC
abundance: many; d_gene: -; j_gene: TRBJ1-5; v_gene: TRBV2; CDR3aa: CASNVGPEQPQHF; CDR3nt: TGTGCCAGCAATGTTGGACCTGAGCAGCCCCAGCATTTT
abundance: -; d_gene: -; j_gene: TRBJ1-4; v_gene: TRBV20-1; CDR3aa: CSAKDSGGRGEKLFF; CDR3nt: TGCAGTGCCAAGGACAGTGGGGGGCGAGGAGAAAAACTGTTTTTT
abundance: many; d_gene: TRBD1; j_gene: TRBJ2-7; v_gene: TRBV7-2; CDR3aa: CASSYQMGQARYEQYF; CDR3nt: TGTGCCAGCAGCTACCAGATGGGACAGGCTCGGTACGAGCAGTACTTC
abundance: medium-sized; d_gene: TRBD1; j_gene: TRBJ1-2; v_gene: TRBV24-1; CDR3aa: CATSEPGQGTGYTF; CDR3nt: TGTGCCACCAGTGAGCCGGGACAGGGGACTGGCTACACCTTC
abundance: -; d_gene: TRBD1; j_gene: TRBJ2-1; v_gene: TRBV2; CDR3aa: CASSVDTGTGLEGEQFF; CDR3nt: TGTGCCAGCAGTGTCGACACTGGGACAGGGCTAGAAGGTGAGCAGTTCTTC
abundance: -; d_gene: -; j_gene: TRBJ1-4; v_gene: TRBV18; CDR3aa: CASSTRNKANEKLFF; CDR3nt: TGTGCCAGCTCCACCAGGAACAAAGCCAATGAAAAACTGTTTTTT
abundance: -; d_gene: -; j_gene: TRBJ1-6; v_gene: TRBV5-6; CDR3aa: CASSLSPGQLNNSPLHF; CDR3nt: TGTGCCAGCAGCTTGTCTCCGGGGCAGTTGAATAATTCACCCCTCCACTTT
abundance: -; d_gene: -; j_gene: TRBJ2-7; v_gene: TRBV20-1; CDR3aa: CSAPPSASSYEQYF; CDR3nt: TGCAGTGCACCTCCTAGCGCCAGCTCCTACGAGCAGTACTTC
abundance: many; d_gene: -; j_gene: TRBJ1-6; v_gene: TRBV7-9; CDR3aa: CASSLVSGRNSPLHF; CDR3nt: TGTGCCAGCAGCTTAGTTTCGGGAAGGAATTCACCCCTCCACTTT
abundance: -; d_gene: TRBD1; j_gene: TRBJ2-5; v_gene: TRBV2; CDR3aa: CASSNGQGETQYF; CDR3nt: TGTGCCAGCAGTAATGGACAGGGAGAGACCCAGTACTTC
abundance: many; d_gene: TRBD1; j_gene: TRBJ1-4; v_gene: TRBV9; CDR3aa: CASSVGTGVGEKLFF; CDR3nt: TGTGCCAGCAGCGTGGGGACAGGGGTGGGTGAAAAACTGTTTTTT
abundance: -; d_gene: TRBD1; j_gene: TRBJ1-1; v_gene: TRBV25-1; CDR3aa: CASSNRGRDTEAFF; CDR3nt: TGTGCCAGCAGTAACAGGGGGCGGGACACTGAAGCTTTCTTT
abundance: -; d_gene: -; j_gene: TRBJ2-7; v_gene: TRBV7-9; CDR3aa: CASSTRDNYEQYF; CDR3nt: TGTGCCAGCAGCACCCGGGACAACTACGAGCAGTACTTC
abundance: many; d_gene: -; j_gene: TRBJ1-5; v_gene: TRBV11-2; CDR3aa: CASSLDRSQPQHF; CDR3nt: TGTGCCAGCAGCTTAGATCGGAGTCAGCCCCAGCATTTT